This TCR beta chain was obtained from a study of beta chain features in type 1 diabetes (dated by TCRdb to the late 2010s). Study-wide context: No differences in mean age, gender distribution, total cell number or subset yield were found between patients and healthy donors. A total of about 100,000,000 sorted cells were examined across all samples, and RNA yield correlated strongly with the number of cells per subset. In the study, TCRB repertoires of sorted circulating CD4+ T cell subsets from recently diagnosed type 1 diabetes patients were compared with those of matched healthy donors. Regulatory and stem cell-like memory subsets were isolated from only 8 patients and roughly eight healthy donors, whereas naive and central memory subsets came from all 28 donors. Overall study outcomes, separate from this receptor: Naive, central memory and regulatory TCRB repertoires appeared more similar among patients than among healthy donors. In all four CD4+ subsets, TCRB CDR3 length was moderately but significantly shorter in type 1 diabetes patients. HLA sub-analyses involved small numbers of individuals, so any influence of HLA type on TCRB rearrangement remained unresolved. Patients with type 1 diabetes made fewer insertions and deleted more nucleotides at VDJ recombination sites, implying thymic rearrangement abnormalities. Sequencing cDNA rather than genomic DNA could over-represent highly expressing activated cells, although activation and CD3 levels did not differ between groups. Shorter templates might have been favored by PCR, but patient and control samples were amplified and corrected together, so both groups would have been affected equally by any skew.

The entire amount of isolated RNA was reverse transcribed using the High Capacity cDNA Reverse Transcription Kit, so the sequenced TCRB transcripts were expressed ones. Deep immunoSEQ sequencing was performed on naive, central memory and regulatory T cell samples, with an average of approximately 4 million total reads per sample. After sorted cells were lysed in RLT buffer, RNA was extracted with DNase-treated RNeasy Micro or Mini kits, with the choice depending on cell number. To prevent cross-contamination, each cell subset was processed individually, whereas patient and healthy donor samples were processed jointly. Using the immunoSEQ multiplex PCR, TCRB sequences were amplified from cDNA into 87-bp fragments spanning the CDR3 region. Sequencing of the amplicons was performed on the Illumina HiSeq platform. The authors processed their data as follows. Synthetic template baselines were used to correct PCR bias computationally, reads within Hamming distance 2 were collapsed together, and singletons that could not be merged were discarded. Reads were aligned against IMGT to assign V, D and J genes, CDR3 length and insertions or deletions at six rearrangement sites. Within each subset, clonotype counts were normalized to sorted cell number, after which true diversity and Gini coefficients were computed with the tcR R package. The overlap coefficient, calculated on TCRB nucleotide sequences, was used to quantify repertoire sharing. Sourced from immuneACCESS, this table was stored by TCRdb with only in-frame sequences that have V and J called. A share of the clones is absent; for the studies checked, an unresolved V gene accounts for under half, and the remainder has no known explanation. Clone size and the V and J calls come from that table; the DNA yielded D and trimming. Present in this sample are some 52,000 clones, 35% to 50% of which were seen just once. The ten largest clones take up approximately 1.5% of the sample.

According to the germline V gene, CDR1 reads SGHRS and CDR2 reads YFSETQ. The CDR3 holds 16 amino acids from the cysteine to the phenylalanine. Left in the record is the CDR3 DNA by itself, 48 bases read in frame from the first base. Turning to this clone: It has no known antigen specificity. Qualities for individual bases were not recorded, and no much larger clone is one base off.

From each donor, a single peripheral blood sample of 100 to 150 mL on average was drawn into heparinised tubes. A BD FACSAria II was used to sort naive, central memory, regulatory and stem cell-like memory CD4+ T cells with a panel that included CD45RO, CCR7, CD25, CD127, CD95 and CD27. All sorted populations exceeded 95% purity. PBMCs were isolated immediately by Lymphoprep density gradient centrifugation and stained directly without culture. So that batch effects would be minimized, each experiment stained and sorted samples in pairs, pairing one healthy donor with one patient. The TCR sequence derives from a young man with type 1 diabetes. The sample comprised Tregs from blood. In light of the paper, this sample's cell subset or site label describes: regulatory CD4+ T cells. Recombination linked TRBV5-1 to TRBJ2-5; a tentative D call is TRBD2 (6 bases match). TRBJ2-7 matches the DNA end more closely, so the J call is doubtful. CDR3 sequence: CASSLGRGASSYEQYF. The sequenced DNA is TGCGCCAGCAGCTTGGGGAGGGGCGCCAGCTCCTACGAGCAGTACTTC.